A selection of T cell receptor beta chains follows, all from one sample in a study of blood T cell repertoires in COVID-19. Here immunoSEQ multiplex PCR was the method, and the copy in TCRdb shows in-frame clones only, minus some. The sample shows under 200,000 clones, around four fifths of them seen only once. Sequenced material: PBMCs or T cells enriched from blood (not recorded which). The receptor set was obtained from a woman in her sixties who had recovered from COVID-19. CDR3s leave out the opening cysteine and the closing phenylalanine or tryptophan.

j_call v_call cdr3_aa
TRBJ2-3 TRBV5-1 ASSLGSPADTQY
TRBJ2-2 TRBV2 ASSFDRGYTGELF
TRBJ2-2 TRBV12-3/TRBV12-4 ASSLRLAGELF
TRBJ2-7 TRBV6-5 ASSADRNPSYEQY
TRBJ2-1 TRBV5-4 ASSQNWGTPGLVSPNEQF
TRBJ2-5 TRBV11-2 ASSFDAYSGETQY
TRBJ2-3 TRBV4-1 ASSQDEPSKDTQY
TRBJ2-2 TRBV12-1 ASSSVAGTSANTGELF
TRBJ2-3 TRBV7-9 ASLRMGEGDTQY
TRBJ2-1 TRBV5-1 ASSKDGSSYNEQF
TRBJ2-1 TRBV5-1 ASSHGTSYNEQF
TRBJ2-6 TRBV7-6 ASSSTGAGANVLT
TRBJ2-2 TRBV9 ASSVGQASNTGELF